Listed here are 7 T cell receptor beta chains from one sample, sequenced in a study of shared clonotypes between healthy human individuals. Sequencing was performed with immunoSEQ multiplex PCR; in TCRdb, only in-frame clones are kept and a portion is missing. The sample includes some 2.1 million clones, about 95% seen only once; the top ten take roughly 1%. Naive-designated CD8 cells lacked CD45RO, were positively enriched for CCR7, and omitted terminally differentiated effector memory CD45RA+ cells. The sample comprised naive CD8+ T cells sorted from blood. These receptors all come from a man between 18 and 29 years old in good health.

This CDR3 is CASSMGGVHTEAFF. In DNA form, the CDR3 reads TGTGCCAGTAGTATGGGTGGGGTGCACACTGAAGCTTTCTTT. V gene TRBV19 combines with J gene TRBJ1-1; D call uncertain. V gave up 3 bases and J gave up 3 bases, with 11 bases separating them. This CDR3 contains 14 residues. Looked up from germline, CDR1 is LNHDA and CDR2 is SQIVND (reference sequence). Full variable domain (outside the CDR3, taken from reference TRBV19 and TRBJ1-1): DGGITQSPKYLFRKEGQNVTLSCEQNLNHDAMYWYRQDPGQGLRLIYYSQIVNDFQKGDIAEGYSVSREKKESFPLTVTSAQKNPTAFYLCASSMGGVHTEAFFGQGTRLTVV.

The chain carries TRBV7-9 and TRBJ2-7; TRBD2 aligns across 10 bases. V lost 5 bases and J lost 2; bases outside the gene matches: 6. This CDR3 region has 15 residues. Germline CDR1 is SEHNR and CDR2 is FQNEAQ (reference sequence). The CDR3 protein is CASSPTLAGAYEQYF. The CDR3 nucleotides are TGTGCCAGCAGCCCCACTCTAGCGGGGGCCTACGAGCAGTACTTC.

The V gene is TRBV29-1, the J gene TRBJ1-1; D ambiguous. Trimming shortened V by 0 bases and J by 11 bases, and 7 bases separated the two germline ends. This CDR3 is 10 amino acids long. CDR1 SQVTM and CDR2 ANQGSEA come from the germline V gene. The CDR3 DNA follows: TGCAGCGTTGAAGAGGACGAGGCTTTCTTT. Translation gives CSVEEDEAFF.

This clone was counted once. The CDR3 loop is CASSVDGIETQYF. For the CDR3, the DNA is TGTGCCAGCAGCGTAGACGGAATAGAGACCCAGTACTTC. V is TRBV9 and J is TRBJ2-5; D gene unclear. Germline V gives CDR1 SGDLS, CDR2 YYNGEE. The CDR3 runs 13 residues. Between the trimmed V and J ends, which lost 0 bases and 4 bases, there was a span of 7 bases.

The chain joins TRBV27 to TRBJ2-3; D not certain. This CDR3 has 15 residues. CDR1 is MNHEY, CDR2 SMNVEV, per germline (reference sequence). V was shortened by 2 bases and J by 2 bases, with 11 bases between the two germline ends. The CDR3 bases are TGTGCCAGCAGTTTAGACACCTTCCTCACAGATACGCAGTATTTT. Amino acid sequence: CASSLDTFLTDTQYF.

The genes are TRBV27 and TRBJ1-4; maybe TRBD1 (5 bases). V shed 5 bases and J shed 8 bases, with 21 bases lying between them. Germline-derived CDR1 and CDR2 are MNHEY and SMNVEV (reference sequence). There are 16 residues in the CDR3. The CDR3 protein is CASSRGGVKGREKLFF. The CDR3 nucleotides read TGTGCCAGCAGTCGGGGGGGGGTTAAGGGTCGCGAAAAACTGTTTTTT.

The CDR3 nucleotides read TGTGCCAGCAGCTCAGGACTAGCGGGAGGGGTTTCCAATGAGCAGTTCTTC. It codes for CASSSGLAGGVSNEQFF. J is TRBJ2-1 and V is TRBV11-2; 15 bases match TRBD2. With 4 bases clipped from V and 6 bases from J, the junction kept 7 bases outside the gene matches. This CDR3 comprises 17 residues. Per germline, CDR1 SGHAT and CDR2 FQNNGV.